This T cell receptor (beta chain) was captured by sequencing in a study of blood T cell repertoires in COVID-19. Study at large: Samples of COVID-19 (acute and convalescent) were obtained from the United States, Italy and Spain. PBMCs, B-cell-depleted T cells, or T cells provided the cDNA or gDNA that made up the material.

Original methodology: Amplification of reference gene primers was used by the study to estimate nucleated cell counts. The data were produced by immunoSEQ multiplex PCR, yet TCRdb's version contains in-frame clones alone and is incomplete. The D gene and trimming were derived from the DNA, and the V and J assignments and clone size from that table. The table includes around 300,000 clones, 70% to 90% detected once. The CDR3 extends over 18 amino acids. Per germline, CDR1 SGHRS and CDR2 YFSETQ. The V gene end was trimmed by 4 bases and the J gene end by 3 bases; junction bases not matched to a gene: 17.

The source material was peripheral blood. This receptor was taken from a woman between 70 and 85 years old with acute or convalescent COVID-19. This chain links TRBV5-1 with TRBJ2-7, with 9 bases identical to TRBD2. The CDR3 is CASSLAPVGSGGLYEQYF. Written as DNA, the CDR3 is TGCGCCAGCAGCCTCGCCCCCGTGGGTAGCGGGGGCCTCTACGAGCAGTACTTC.